This entry lists 18 T cell receptor beta chains sequenced from one sample in a study of blood T cell repertoires in COVID-19 (dated by TCRdb to 2018 to 2020). Receptors were amplified or captured by the immunoSEQ multiplex PCR assay. Sourced from immuneACCESS, this table was stored by TCRdb with only in-frame sequences that have V and J called. A share of the clones is absent; for the studies checked, an unresolved V gene accounts for under half, and the remainder has no known explanation. Counted in this sample were about 440,000 clones; 87% of them appeared once. The ten top clones hold almost 2% of the sample. Sequenced material: PBMCs or T cells enriched from blood (not recorded which). All receptors come from a woman in her late teens or twenties with acute COVID-19.

The V call is TRBV2, the J call TRBJ2-7; 9 bases match TRBD1. In germline, CDR1 is SNHLY, CDR2 FYNNEI. CDR3 length equals 12 residues. The trim removed 11 bases at V and 5 bases at J, leaving 7 bases unmatched. The CDR3 spells CADRTGAHEQYF. CDR3 sequence (DNA): TGTGCCGATAGGACAGGGGCCCACGAGCAGTACTTC.

The V gene is TRBV13, the J gene TRBJ1-4; D gene unclear. The V end lost 3 bases, the J end lost 4 bases, and 9 bases lay between the germline ends. The CDR3 extends over 14 amino acids. Germline V lookup: CDR1 PRHDT, CDR2 FYEKMQ (reference sequence). The CDR3 region has the DNA TGTGCCAGCAGCTTGACCGGAGGTAATGAAAAACTGTTTTTT. Its protein is CASSLTGGNEKLFF.

The J gene is TRBJ1-1, the V gene TRBV9; a weak D match, TRBD1 (5 bases). The length of the CDR3 is 15 residues. CDR1 is SGDLS and CDR2 is YYNGEE in the germline V gene. Trimming took off 0 bases at V and 1 base at J, with 10 bases between the two ends. CDR3 sequence: CASSVDVGENTEAFF. In DNA form, the CDR3 reads TGTGCCAGCAGCGTAGATGTAGGGGAGAACACTGAAGCTTTCTTT.

The rearrangement links TRBV27 to TRBJ2-7; possible D gene TRBD2, 6 bases. Trimming left V 6 bases short and J 2 bases short, with 17 bases between. This CDR3 spans 15 amino acids. Germline V gene data show CDR1 as MNHEY and CDR2 as SMNVEV (reference sequence). CDR3 protein: CASRLGAGLTYEQYF. The CDR3 DNA reads TGTGCCAGCAGGCTAGGAGCGGGCCTGACCTACGAGCAGTACTTC.

This clone is a singleton in its sample. The chain is built from TRBV3-1 (or the pseudogene TRBV3-2) and TRBJ2-3; 9 bases match TRBD1. There are 17 residues in the CDR3. Germline CDR1 reads LGHDT; CDR2 reads YNNKEL (reference sequence). V was pared by 3 bases and J by 5 bases, with 12 bases of the junction left unmatched. This CDR3 is CASSHQPPGQGRDTQYF. The DNA of the CDR3 is TGTGCCAGCAGCCACCAGCCCCCGGGACAGGGAAGAGATACGCAGTATTTT.

This chain connects TRBV9 to TRBJ2-1; 13 bases line up with TRBD2. CDR1 SGDLS and CDR2 YYNGEE come from the germline V gene. V shed 3 bases, J shed 7 bases, and the junction held 4 bases outside the gene matches. The CDR3 spans 15 residues. The CDR3 reads CASSASGLAGNEQFF. CDR3 DNA sequence: TGTGCCAGCAGCGCCTCGGGACTAGCGGGGAATGAGCAGTTCTTC.

This clone was picked up one time. The chain employs TRBV25-1 and TRBJ1-5, with TRBD1 identical over 8 bases. The V and J ends lost 4 bases and 3 bases, in that order; junction bases with no gene match: 2. CDR1 and CDR2 (germline): MGHDK, SYGVNS. This CDR3 is 14 amino acids long. CDR3 DNA sequence: TGTGCCAGCAGTGTGGGACAGGTCAATCAGCCCCAGCATTTT. This sequence encodes CASSVGQVNQPQHF.

The chain is built from TRBV27 and TRBJ2-1; 11 positions match TRBD1. J lost 4 bases, V lost 5 bases, and 4 bases had no gene match. The CDR3 contains 15 residues. Germline values: CDR1 MNHEY, CDR2 SMNVEV (reference sequence). The CDR3 loop is CASSRTGGRYNEQFF. The DNA for the CDR3 is TGTGCCAGCAGTAGGACAGGGGGCAGGTACAATGAGCAGTTCTTC.

The chain couples TRBV7-8 to TRBJ2-7; D is perhaps TRBD2 (6 bases). Germline V lookup: CDR1 SGHVS, CDR2 FQNEAQ. This CDR3 spans 16 amino acids. V lost 3 bases and J lost 1, with 16 bases in between. CDR3 sequence reads: CASSFTPPDYSYEQYF. The DNA of the CDR3 is TGTGCCAGCAGCTTCACGCCCCCGGACTATTCCTACGAGCAGTACTTC.

The rearrangement uses TRBV9 and TRBJ2-3, with D perhaps matching TRBD1 (5 bases). Germline V lookup: CDR1 SGDLS, CDR2 YYNGEE. V was trimmed by 3 bases and J by 6 bases, leaving 5 bases between them. This CDR3 spans 11 amino acids. The CDR3: CASSEGDTQYF. DNA of the CDR3: TGTGCCAGCAGCGAGGGGGATACGCAGTATTTT.

V is TRBV9 and J is TRBJ2-3; TRBD2 aligns across 9 bases. Germline trimming cut 3 bases from V and 4 bases from J; bases unmatched to any gene: 9. CDR1 is SGDLS and CDR2 is YYNGEE in the germline V gene. The CDR3 spans 16 residues. The chain's CDR3 is CASSAEGGGAADTQYF. The DNA of the CDR3 is TGTGCCAGCAGCGCCGAGGGCGGGGGGGCTGCAGATACGCAGTATTTT.

This sequence joins TRBV3-1 (or the pseudogene TRBV3-2) and TRBJ1-3; D perhaps matches TRBD1 (5 bases). With 6 bases removed from V and 1 base from J, the gap between germline ends came to 10 bases. Germline V gene sequence: CDR1 LGHDT, CDR2 YNNKEL (reference sequence). This CDR3 has 14 residues. DNA of the CDR3: TGTGCCAGCAGAGACAGTGCTTCTGGAAACACCATATATTTT. This codes for CASRDSASGNTIYF.

The chain couples TRBV28 to TRBJ1-1; possible D gene TRBD1, 6 bases. The CDR3 is made up of 13 amino acids. Germline V lookup: CDR1 MDHEN, CDR2 SYDVKM. Trimming shortened V by 9 bases and J by 1 base, and 12 bases separated the two germline ends. For the CDR3, the DNA is TGTGCCAGTGGGGGACAACCGAACACTGAAGCTTTCTTT. Protein product: CASGGQPNTEAFF.

The chain uses TRBV7-9 and TRBJ1-4; 9 bases agree with TRBD1. The CDR3 consists of 17 residues. Germline V gene lookup returns CDR1 SEHNR and CDR2 FQNEAQ (reference sequence). The V segment lost 6 bases and the J segment 5 bases; nucleotides outside the gene matches: 13. The CDR3 DNA reads TGTGCCAGCAGTCTTTTACGTGGACAGGGGAAAAATGAAAAACTGTTTTTT. This translates into CASSLLRGQGKNEKLFF.

The genes are TRBV3-1 (or the pseudogene TRBV3-2) and TRBJ2-7; the match to TRBD1 covers 9 bases. Looked up from germline, CDR1 is LGHDT and CDR2 is YNNKEL (reference sequence). Trimming cost V 2 bases and J 3 bases; bases outside gene matches: 11. The CDR3 is 17 amino acids. The CDR3 protein is CASSQMYRDRVLYEQYF. Here the CDR3 DNA reads TGTGCCAGCAGCCAAATGTACCGGGACAGGGTACTCTACGAGCAGTACTTC.

The CDR3 nucleotides are TGTGCCAGCAGCCCAGGGGACAGATTACTCTATGGCTACACCTTC. This gives the protein CASSPGDRLLYGYTF. The chain carries TRBV7-2 and TRBJ1-2; 7 bases align to TRBD1. Germline CDR1 and CDR2: SGHTA and FQGNSA. There are 15 residues in the CDR3. The trim removed 5 bases at V and 4 bases at J, leaving 10 bases unmatched.

The rearrangement links TRBV6-5 to TRBJ2-7; 9 bases align to TRBD2. Germline trimming cut 4 bases from V and 1 base from J; bases unmatched to any gene: 2. There are 14 residues in the CDR3. CDR1 is MNHEY, CDR2 SVGAGI, per germline. As DNA, the CDR3 is TGTGCCAGCAGTTGGGGACTAGCTTCCTACGAGCAGTACTTC. This sequence encodes CASSWGLASYEQYF.

This clone has only one observation. The chain carries TRBV7-2 and TRBJ2-2, with D tentatively TRBD2 (5 bases). Trimming took off 5 bases at V and 4 bases at J, with 14 bases between the two ends. Germline CDR1 and CDR2: SGHTA and FQGNSA. The CDR3 spans 15 residues. CDR3 in DNA: TGTGCCAGCAGCGTATCACTAGGTAGCACCGGGGAGCTGTTTTTT. Protein sequence: CASSVSLGSTGELFF.